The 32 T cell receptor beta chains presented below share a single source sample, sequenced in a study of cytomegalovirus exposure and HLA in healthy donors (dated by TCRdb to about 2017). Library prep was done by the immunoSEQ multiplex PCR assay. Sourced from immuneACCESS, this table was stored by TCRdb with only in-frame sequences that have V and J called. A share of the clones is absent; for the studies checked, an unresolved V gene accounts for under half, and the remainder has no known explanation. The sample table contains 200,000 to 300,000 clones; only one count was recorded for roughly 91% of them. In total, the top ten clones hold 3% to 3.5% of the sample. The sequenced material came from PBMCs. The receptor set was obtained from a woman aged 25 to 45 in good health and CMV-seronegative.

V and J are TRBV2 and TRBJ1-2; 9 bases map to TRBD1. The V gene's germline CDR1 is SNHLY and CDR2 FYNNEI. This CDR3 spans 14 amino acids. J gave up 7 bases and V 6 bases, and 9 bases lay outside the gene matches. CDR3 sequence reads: CASRRQGESTGYTF. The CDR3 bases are TGTGCCAGCAGAAGACAGGGGGAGTCGACTGGCTACACCTTC.

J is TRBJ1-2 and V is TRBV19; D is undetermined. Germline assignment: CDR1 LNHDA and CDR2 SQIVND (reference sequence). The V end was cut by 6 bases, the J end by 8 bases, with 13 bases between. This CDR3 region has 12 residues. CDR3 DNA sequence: TGTGCCAGTAGAACGGACGGCCGGGGCTACACCTTC. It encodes CASRTDGRGYTF.

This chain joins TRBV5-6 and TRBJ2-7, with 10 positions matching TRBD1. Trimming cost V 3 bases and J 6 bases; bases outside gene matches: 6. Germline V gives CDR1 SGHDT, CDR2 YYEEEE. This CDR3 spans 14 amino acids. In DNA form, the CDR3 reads TGTGCCAGCAGCTGGGGGACAGGGGATCGCGAGCAGTACTTC. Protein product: CASSWGTGDREQYF. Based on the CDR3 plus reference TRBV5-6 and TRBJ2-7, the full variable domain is DAGVTQSPTHLIKTRGQQVTLRCSPKSGHDTVSWYQQALGQGPQFIFQYYEEEERQRGNFPDRFSGHQFPNYSSELNVNALLLGDSALYLCASSWGTGDREQYFGPGTRLTVT.

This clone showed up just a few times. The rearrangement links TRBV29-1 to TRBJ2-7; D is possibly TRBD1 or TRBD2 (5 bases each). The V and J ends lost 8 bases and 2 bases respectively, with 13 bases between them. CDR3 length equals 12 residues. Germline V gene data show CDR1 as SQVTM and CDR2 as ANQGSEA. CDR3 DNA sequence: TGCAGCTCTGTAGGGACCCCCTACGAGCAGTACTTC. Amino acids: CSSVGTPYEQYF.

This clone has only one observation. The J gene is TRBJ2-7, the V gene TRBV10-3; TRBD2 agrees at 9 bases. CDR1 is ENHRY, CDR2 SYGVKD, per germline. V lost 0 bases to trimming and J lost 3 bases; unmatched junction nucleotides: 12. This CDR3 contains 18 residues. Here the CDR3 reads CAISESGSGSKIGYEQYF. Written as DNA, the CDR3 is TGTGCCATCAGTGAGTCGGGTAGCGGGAGTAAAATAGGCTACGAGCAGTACTTC.

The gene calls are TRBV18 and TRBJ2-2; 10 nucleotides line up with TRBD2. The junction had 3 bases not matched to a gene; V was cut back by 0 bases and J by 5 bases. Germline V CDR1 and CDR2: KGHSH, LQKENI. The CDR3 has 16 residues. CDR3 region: CASSPPAGGQTGELFF. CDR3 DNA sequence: TGTGCCAGCTCACCACCAGCGGGAGGGCAGACCGGGGAGCTGTTTTTT.

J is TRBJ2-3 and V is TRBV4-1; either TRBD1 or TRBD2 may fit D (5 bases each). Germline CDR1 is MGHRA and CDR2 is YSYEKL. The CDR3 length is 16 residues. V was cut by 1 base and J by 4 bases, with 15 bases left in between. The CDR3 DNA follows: TGCGCCAGCAGCCAAGCAGGGATGAGCGGATCAGATACGCAGTATTTT. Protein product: CASSQAGMSGSDTQYF.

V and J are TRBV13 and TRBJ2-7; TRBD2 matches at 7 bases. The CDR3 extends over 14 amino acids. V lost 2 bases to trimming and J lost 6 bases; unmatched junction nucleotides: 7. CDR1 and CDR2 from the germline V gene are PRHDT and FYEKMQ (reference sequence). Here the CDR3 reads CASSLRGSYPEQYF. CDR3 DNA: TGTGCCAGCAGCTTACGCGGGAGTTACCCCGAGCAGTACTTC.

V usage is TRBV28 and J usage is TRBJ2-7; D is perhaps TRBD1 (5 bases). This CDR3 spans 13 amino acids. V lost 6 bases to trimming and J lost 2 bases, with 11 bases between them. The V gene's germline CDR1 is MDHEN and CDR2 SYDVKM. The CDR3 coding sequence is TGTGCCAGCAGCCCTCCGACAGCCTACGAGCAGTACTTC. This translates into CASSPPTAYEQYF.

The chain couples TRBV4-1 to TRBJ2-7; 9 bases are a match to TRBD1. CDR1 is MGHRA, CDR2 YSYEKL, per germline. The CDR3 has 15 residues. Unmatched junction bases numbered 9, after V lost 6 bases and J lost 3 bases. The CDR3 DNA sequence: TGCGCCAGCAGGCAGGGCGACAGGGGGGGCTACGAGCAGTACTTC. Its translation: CASRQGDRGGYEQYF.

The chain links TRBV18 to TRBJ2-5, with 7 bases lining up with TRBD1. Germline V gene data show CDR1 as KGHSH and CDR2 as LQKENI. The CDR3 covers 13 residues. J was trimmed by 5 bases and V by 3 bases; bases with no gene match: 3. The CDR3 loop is CASSPGQRETQYF. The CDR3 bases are TGTGCCAGCTCACCGGGACAGCGGGAGACCCAGTACTTC.

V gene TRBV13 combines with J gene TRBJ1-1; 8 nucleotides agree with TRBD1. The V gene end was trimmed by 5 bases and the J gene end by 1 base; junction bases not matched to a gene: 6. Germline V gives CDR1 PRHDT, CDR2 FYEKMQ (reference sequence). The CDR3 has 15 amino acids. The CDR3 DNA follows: TGTGCCAGCAGCGTCACCGGGACAGGGAACACTGAAGCTTTCTTT. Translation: CASSVTGTGNTEAFF. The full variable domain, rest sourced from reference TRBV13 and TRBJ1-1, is AAGVIQSPRHLIKEKRETATLKCYPIPRHDTVYWYQQGPGQDPQFLISFYEKMQSDKGSIPDRFSAQQFSDYHSELNMSSLELGDSALYFCASSVTGTGNTEAFFGQGTRLTVV.

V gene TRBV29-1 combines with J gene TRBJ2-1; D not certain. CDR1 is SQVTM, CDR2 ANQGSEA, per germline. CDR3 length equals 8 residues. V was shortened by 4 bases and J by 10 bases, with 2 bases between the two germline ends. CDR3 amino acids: CSVGEQFF. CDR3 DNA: TGCAGCGTTGGGGAGCAGTTCTTC.

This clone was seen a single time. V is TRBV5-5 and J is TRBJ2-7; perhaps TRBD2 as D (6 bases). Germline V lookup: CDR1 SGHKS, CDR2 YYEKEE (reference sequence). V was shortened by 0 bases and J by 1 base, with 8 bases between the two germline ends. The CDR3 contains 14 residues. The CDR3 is CASSLAGGSYEQYF. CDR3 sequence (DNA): TGTGCCAGCAGCTTGGCAGGAGGGTCCTACGAGCAGTACTTC.

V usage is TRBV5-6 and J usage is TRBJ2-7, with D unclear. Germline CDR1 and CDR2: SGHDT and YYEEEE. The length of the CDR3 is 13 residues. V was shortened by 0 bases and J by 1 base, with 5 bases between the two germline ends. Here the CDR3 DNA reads TGTGCCAGCAGCTTGGACAGATCCTACGAGCAGTACTTC. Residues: CASSLDRSYEQYF. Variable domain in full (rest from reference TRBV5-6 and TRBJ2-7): DAGVTQSPTHLIKTRGQQVTLRCSPKSGHDTVSWYQQALGQGPQFIFQYYEEEERQRGNFPDRFSGHQFPNYSSELNVNALLLGDSALYLCASSLDRSYEQYFGPGTRLTVT.

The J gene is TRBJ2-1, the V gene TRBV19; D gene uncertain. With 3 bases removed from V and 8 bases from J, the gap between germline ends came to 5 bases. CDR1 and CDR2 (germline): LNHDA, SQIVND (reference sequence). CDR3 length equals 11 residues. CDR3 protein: CASSISDEQFF. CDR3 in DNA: TGTGCCAGTAGTATCTCTGATGAGCAGTTCTTC.

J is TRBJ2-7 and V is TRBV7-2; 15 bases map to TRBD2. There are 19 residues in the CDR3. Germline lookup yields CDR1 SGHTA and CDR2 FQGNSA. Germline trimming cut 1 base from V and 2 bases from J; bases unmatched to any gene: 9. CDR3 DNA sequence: TGTGCCAGCAGCTTAGAGATAAGGACTAGCGGGAGGGGAACCTACGAGCAGTACTTC. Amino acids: CASSLEIRTSGRGTYEQYF.

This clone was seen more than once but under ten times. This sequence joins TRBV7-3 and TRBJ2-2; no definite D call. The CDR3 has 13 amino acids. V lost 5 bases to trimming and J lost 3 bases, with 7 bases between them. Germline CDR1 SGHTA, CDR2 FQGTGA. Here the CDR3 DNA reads TGTGCCAGCAGCATATTACACACCGGGGAGCTGTTTTTT. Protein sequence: CASSILHTGELFF.

The chain's CDR3 is CSARDVREAFF. DNA for the CDR3: TGCAGTGCTAGAGATGTGAGGGAAGCTTTCTTT. The rearrangement uses TRBV20-1 and TRBJ1-1; D not certain. V was clipped by 0 bases and J by 8 bases, with 7 bases between them. The CDR3 covers 11 residues. Germline V lookup: CDR1 DFQATT, CDR2 SNEGSKA (reference sequence).

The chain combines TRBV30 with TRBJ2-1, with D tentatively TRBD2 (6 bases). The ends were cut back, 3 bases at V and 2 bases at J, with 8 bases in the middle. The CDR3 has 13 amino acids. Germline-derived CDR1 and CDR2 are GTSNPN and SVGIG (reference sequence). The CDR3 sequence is CAWSGGAYNEQFF. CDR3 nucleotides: TGTGCCTGGAGCGGGGGAGCCTACAATGAGCAGTTCTTC.

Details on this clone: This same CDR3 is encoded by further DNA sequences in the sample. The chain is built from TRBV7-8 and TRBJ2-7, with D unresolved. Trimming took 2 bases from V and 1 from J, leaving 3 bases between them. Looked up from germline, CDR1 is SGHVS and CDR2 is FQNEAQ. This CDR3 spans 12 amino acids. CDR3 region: CASSLQSYEQYF. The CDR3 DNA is TGTGCCAGCAGCTTACAGTCCTACGAGCAGTACTTC.

CDR3 loop: CATRGAGAYEQYF. The DNA of the CDR3 is TGTGCCACCAGGGGGGCGGGAGCCTACGAGCAGTACTTC. This chain links TRBV2 with TRBJ2-7; D is tentatively TRBD1 or TRBD2 (7 bases each). Per germline, CDR1 SNHLY and CDR2 FYNNEI. V lost 10 bases, J lost 2 bases, and 15 bases lay in between. The CDR3 covers 13 residues.

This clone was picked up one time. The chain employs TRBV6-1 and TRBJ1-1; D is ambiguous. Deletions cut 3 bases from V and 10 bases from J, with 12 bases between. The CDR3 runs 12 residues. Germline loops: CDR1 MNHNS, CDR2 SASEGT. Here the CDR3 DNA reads TGTGCCAGCAGTGACTCTGCTAACCGAGCTTTCTTT. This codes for CASSDSANRAFF.

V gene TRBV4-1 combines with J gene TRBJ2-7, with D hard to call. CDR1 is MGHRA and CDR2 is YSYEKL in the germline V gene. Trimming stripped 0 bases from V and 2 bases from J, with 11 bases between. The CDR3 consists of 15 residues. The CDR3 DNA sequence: TGCGCCAGCAGCCAAGATAGGAGTAGAACCTACGAGCAGTACTTC. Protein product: CASSQDRSRTYEQYF.

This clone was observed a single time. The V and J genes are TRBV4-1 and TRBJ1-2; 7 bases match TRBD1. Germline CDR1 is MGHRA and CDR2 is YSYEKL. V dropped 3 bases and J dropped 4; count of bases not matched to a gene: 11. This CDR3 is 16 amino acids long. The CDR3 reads CASSHEEDRFFYGYTF. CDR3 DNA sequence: TGCGCCAGCAGCCATGAAGAGGACAGGTTCTTCTATGGCTACACCTTC.

DNA of the CDR3: TGTGCCAGCAGCTCGACTAGCGGGAGCTTCCAGGGGGAGCTGTTTTTT. This gives the protein CASSSTSGSFQGELFF. The V and J genes are TRBV11-3 and TRBJ2-2, with TRBD2 matching 12 bases. CDR3 length: 16 amino acids. Trimming at V came to 4 bases and at J to 8 bases, leaving 8 bases not matched to a gene. Germline V lookup: CDR1 SGHNT, CDR2 YENEEA.

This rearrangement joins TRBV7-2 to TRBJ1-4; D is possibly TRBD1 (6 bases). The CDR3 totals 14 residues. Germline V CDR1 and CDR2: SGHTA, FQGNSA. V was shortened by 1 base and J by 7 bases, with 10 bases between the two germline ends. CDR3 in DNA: TGTGCCAGCAGCTTAGTAACAGGGAGTGAAAAACTGTTTTTT. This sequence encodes CASSLVTGSEKLFF.

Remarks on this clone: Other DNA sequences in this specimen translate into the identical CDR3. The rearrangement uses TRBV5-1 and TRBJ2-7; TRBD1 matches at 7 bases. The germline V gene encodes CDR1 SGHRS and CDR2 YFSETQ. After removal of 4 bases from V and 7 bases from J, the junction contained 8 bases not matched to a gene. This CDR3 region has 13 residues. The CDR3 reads CASSLEGAGEQYF. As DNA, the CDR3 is TGCGCCAGCAGCCTCGAGGGGGCTGGGGAGCAGTACTTC.

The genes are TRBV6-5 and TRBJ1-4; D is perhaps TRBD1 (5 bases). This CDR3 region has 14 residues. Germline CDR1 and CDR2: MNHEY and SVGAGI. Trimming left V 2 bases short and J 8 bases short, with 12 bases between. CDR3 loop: CASSYNPGAEKLFF. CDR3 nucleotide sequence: TGTGCCAGCAGTTACAACCCCGGGGCAGAAAAACTGTTTTTT.

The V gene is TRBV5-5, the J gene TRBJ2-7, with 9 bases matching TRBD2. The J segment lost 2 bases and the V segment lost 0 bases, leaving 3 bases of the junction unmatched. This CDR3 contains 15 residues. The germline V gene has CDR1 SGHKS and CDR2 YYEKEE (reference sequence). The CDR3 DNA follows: TGTGCCAGCAGCTTGGAGGCGGGAGGGACCTACGAGCAGTACTTC. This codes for CASSLEAGGTYEQYF. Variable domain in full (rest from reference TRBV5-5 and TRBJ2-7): DAGVTQSPTHLIKTRGQQVTLRCSPISGHKSVSWYQQVLGQGPQFIFQYYEKEERGRGNFPDRFSARQFPNYSSELNVNALLLGDSALYLCASSLEAGGTYEQYFGPGTRLTVT.

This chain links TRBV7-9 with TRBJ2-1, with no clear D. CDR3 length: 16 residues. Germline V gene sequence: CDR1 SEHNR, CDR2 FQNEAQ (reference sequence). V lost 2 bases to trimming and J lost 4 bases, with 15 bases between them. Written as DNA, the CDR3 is TGTGCCAGCAGCTTATTTGGAACTCGCAATTACAATGAGCAGTTCTTC. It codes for CASSLFGTRNYNEQFF. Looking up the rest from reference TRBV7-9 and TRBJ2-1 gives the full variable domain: DTGVSQNPRHKITKRGQNVTFRCDPISEHNRLYWYRQTLGQGPEFLTYFQNEAQLEKSRLLSDRFSAERPKGSFSTLEIQRTEQGDSAMYLCASSLFGTRNYNEQFFGPGTRLTVL.

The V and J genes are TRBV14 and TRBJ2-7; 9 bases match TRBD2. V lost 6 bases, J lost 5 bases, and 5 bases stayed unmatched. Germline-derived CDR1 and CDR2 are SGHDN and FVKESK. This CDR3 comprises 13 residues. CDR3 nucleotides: TGTGCCAGCAGGCTAGCGGGAAACAACGAGCAGTACTTC. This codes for CASRLAGNNEQYF.